This paragraph covers one T cell receptor (beta chain) sequence. This sample was taken from a study of T cell responses to AZD1222 COVID-19 vaccine. It was second doses at about 4 or about 12 weeks that were pooled. Only in-frame clones appear in the TCRdb table, and some are missing; sequencing was by immunoSEQ multiplex PCR. The table includes roughly 170,000 clones, roughly 94% detected once. The CDR3 runs to 12 residues. Germline CDR1 is LGHDT and CDR2 is YNNKEL (reference sequence). V lost 2 bases and J lost 7, with 8 bases in between. The TCR comes from an adult who received the AZD1222 COVID-19 vaccine. The genes are TRBV3-1 (or the pseudogene TRBV3-2) and TRBJ1-1; no firm D call. Sequences were derived from peripheral blood, sampled 28 days after the second AZD1222 dose. CDR3 sequence reads: CASSQPYSEAFF. Written as DNA, the CDR3 is TGTGCCAGCAGCCAACCTTACAGTGAAGCTTTCTTT.